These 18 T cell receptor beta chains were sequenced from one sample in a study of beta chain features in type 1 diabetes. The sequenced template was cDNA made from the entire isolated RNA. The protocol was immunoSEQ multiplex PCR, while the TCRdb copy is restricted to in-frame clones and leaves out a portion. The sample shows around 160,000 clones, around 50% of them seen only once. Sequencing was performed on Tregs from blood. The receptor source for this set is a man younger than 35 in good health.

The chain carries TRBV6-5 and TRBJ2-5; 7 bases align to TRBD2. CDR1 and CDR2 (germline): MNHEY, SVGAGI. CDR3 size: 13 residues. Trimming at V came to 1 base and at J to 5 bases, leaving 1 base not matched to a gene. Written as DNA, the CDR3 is TGTGCCAGCAGTTACTGGCGGGAGGAGACCCAGTACTTC. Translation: CASSYWREETQYF.

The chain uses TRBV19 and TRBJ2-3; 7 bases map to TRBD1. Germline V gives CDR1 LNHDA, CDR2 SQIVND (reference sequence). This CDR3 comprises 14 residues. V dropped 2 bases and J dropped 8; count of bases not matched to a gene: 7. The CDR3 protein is CASSILRGWGTQYF. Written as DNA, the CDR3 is TGTGCCAGTAGTATACTCAGGGGGTGGGGTACGCAGTATTTT.

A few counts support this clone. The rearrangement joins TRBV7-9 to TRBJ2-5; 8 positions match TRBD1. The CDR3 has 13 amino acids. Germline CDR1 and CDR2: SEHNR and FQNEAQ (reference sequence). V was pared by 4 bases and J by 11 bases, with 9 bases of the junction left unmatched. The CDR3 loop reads CASSSQGALEQYF. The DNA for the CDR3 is TGTGCCAGCAGCTCCCAGGGGGCGCTTGAGCAGTACTTC.

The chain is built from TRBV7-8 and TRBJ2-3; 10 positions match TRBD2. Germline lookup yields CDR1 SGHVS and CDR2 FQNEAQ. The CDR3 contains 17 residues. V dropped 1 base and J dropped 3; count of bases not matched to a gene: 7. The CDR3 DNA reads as TGTGCCAGCAGCTTAGGGGCCAGAGCGGGAGGGACAGATACGCAGTATTTT. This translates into CASSLGARAGGTDTQYF.

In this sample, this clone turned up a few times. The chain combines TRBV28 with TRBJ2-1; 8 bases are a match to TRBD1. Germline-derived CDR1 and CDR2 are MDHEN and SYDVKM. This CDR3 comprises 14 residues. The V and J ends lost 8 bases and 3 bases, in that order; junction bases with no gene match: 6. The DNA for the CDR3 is TGTGCCAGCGGAGGACAGGGAAGCTACAATGAGCAGTTCTTC. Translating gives CASGGQGSYNEQFF.

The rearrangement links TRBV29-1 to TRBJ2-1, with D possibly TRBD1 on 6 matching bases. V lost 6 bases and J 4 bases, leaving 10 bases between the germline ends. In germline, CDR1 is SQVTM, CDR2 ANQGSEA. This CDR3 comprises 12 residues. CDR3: CSVGDTYNEQFF. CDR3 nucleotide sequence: TGCAGCGTGGGGGACACGTACAATGAGCAGTTCTTC.

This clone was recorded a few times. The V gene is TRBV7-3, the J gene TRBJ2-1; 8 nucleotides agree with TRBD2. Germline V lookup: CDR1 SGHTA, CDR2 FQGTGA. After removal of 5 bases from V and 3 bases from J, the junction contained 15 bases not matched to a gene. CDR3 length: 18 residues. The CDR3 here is CASSPSFIGLAGYNEQFF. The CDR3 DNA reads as TGTGCCAGCAGCCCTAGTTTTATTGGGCTAGCGGGCTACAATGAGCAGTTCTTC.

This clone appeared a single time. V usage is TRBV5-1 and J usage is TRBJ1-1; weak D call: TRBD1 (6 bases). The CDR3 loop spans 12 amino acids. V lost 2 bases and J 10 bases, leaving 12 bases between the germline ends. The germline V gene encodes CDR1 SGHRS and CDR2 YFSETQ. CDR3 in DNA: TGCGCCAGCAGCTTTTCAACAGGGTTAGCTTTCTTT. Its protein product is CASSFSTGLAFF.

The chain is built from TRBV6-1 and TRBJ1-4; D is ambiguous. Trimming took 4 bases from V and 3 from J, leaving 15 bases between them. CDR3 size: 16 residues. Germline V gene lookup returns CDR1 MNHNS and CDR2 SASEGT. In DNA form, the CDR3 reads TGTGCCAGCAGTGCCACCATTGGGCTCGCTAATGAAAAACTGTTTTTT. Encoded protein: CASSATIGLANEKLFF.

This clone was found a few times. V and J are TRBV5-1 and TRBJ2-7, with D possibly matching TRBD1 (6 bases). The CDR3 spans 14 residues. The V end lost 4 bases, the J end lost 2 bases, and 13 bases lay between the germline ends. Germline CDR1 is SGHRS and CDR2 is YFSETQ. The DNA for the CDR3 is TGCGCCAGCAGCGAGGACAGATACCCCTACGAGCAGTACTTC. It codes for CASSEDRYPYEQYF. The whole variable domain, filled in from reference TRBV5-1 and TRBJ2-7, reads KAGVTQTPRYLIKTRGQQVTLSCSPISGHRSVSWYQQTPGQGLQFLFEYFSETQRNKGNFPGRFSGRQFSNSRSEMNVSTLELGDSALYLCASSEDRYPYEQYFGPGTRLTVT.

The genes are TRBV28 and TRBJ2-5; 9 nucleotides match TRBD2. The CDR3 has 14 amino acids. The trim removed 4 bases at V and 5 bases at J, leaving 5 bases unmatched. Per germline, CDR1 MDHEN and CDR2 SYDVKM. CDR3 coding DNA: TGTGCCAGCAGTTCTGGACTAGCGAGGGAGACCCAGTACTTC. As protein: CASSSGLARETQYF.

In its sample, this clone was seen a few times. Written as DNA, the CDR3 is TGTGCCAGCAGTTTCAGAGCGGGAGAGGAGTACGAGCAGTACTTC. Protein: CASSFRAGEEYEQYF. V and J are TRBV7-2 and TRBJ2-5; 8 bases are shared with TRBD2. The tail of the sequence fits TRBJ2-7 better, so the J call may be wrong. Germline CDR1 reads SGHTA; CDR2 reads FQGNSA. This CDR3 region has 15 residues.

The CDR3 is CASRWLLAGGYEQYF. As DNA, the CDR3 is TGCGCCAGCCGCTGGCTACTAGCGGGAGGCTACGAGCAGTACTTC. The V call is TRBV4-3, the J call TRBJ2-7, with 12 bases identical to TRBD2. The CDR3 totals 15 residues. Trimming cost V 8 bases and J 3 bases; bases outside gene matches: 8. Germline CDR1 and CDR2: LGHNA and YSLEER.

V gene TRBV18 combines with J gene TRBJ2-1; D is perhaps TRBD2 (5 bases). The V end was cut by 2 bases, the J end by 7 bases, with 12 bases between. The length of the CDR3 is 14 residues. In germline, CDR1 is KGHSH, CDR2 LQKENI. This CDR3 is CASSPTTTRNEQFF. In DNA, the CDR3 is TGTGCCAGCTCACCAACGACTACAAGGAATGAGCAGTTCTTC.

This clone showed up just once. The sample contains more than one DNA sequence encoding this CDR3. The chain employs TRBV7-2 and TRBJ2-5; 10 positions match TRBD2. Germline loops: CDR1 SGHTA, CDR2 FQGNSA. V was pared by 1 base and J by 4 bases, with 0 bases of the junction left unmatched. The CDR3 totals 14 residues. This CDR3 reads CASSLGLAGETQYF. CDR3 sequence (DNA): TGTGCCAGCAGCTTAGGACTAGCGGGAGAGACCCAGTACTTC.

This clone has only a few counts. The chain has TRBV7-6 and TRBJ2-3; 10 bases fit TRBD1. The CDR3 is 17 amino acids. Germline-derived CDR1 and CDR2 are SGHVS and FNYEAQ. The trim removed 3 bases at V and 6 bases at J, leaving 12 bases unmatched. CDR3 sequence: CASSFRSGTGVTDTQYF. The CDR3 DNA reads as TGTGCCAGCAGCTTCCGTTCTGGGACAGGGGTCACGGATACGCAGTATTTT. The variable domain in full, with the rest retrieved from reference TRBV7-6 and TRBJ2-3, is GAGVSQSPRYKVTKRGQDVALRCDPISGHVSLYWYRQALGQGPEFLTYFNYEAQQDKSGLPNDRFSAERPEGSISTLTIQRTEQRDSAMYRCASSFRSGTGVTDTQYFGPGTRLTVL.

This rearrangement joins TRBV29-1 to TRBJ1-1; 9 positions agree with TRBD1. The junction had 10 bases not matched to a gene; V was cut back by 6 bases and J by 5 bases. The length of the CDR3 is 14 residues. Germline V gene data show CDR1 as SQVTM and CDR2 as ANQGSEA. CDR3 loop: CSVGRDRVRTEAFF. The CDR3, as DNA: TGCAGCGTCGGCCGGGACAGGGTTCGGACTGAAGCTTTCTTT.

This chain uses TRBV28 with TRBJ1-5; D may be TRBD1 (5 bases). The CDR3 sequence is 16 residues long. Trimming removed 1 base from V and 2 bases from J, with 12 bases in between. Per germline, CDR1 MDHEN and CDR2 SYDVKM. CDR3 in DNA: TGTGCCAGCAGTTTATTCTTGGGGCTTGGCAATCAGCCCCAGCATTTT. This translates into CASSLFLGLGNQPQHF.